This record covers a single T cell receptor beta chain. What it recognizes is unknown. Treatment given: approximately 10-day PBMC culture with coronavirus spike peptide pools or control peptides (ViraFEST assay). ViraFEST used peptide pools to expand antigen-specific T cells, then sequenced TCRs. Patients returned positive PCR results between March and December 2020, earlier than US Alpha, Beta and Delta variants. The sample belongs to a study of vaccination and CD4 T cells after COVID-19. Whole-study context: Overlapping SARS-CoV-2, HCoV-NL63, HCoV-OC43 and HCoV-229E spike peptides stimulated the cells.

The V gene's germline CDR1 is KGHSH and CDR2 LQKENI. There are 15 residues in the CDR3. V lost 3 bases and J 2 bases, leaving 14 bases between the germline ends. Sequencing of the DNA from cultured CD4+ T cells was carried out with the Oncomine TCR Beta short-read assay. Researchers extracted genomic DNA from CD4+ T cells that had been cultured. MiXCR, applied by TCRdb to the PCR reads, yields one record per CDR3 protein. The sample shows roughly 17,000 distinct CDR3 sequences, around two fifths of them seen only once. This sample comprised CD4+ T cells from blood, cultured in vitro, obtained before SARS-CoV-2 vaccination. V gene TRBV18 combines with J gene TRBJ2-7; maybe TRBD2 (5 bases). The receptor comes from a human donor who had recovered from COVID-19. The CDR3 DNA reads TGTGCCAGCTCACCCCCGGTGGCGGGTGCCTACGAGCAGTACTTC. Its translation is CASSPPVAGAYEQYF.